The following is a T cell receptor (beta chain) sequence with its context. The data were obtained in a study of CD8 T cells in Susac syndrome. The V gene end was trimmed by 5 bases and the J gene end by 3 bases; junction bases not matched to a gene: 8. The CDR3 has 15 residues. In germline, CDR1 is MNHEY, CDR2 SMNVEV (reference sequence). Reverse transcription of roughly 0.5 to 1 ug RNA used random hexamers. TCRdb called the immunoSEQ multiplex PCR reads again in MiXCR, with one record for every CDR3 protein. The data contain around 190,000 distinct CDR3 sequences, approximately 96% of them seen just once; the ten biggest clones take up 0.15% to 0.2%.

The chain links TRBV27 to TRBJ1-2; TRBD1 matches at 8 bases. The sequence was collected from a human donor with multiple sclerosis. Sequencing input: CD8+ T cells from PBMCs. This CDR3 reads CASSSGQGLHYGYTF. DNA for the CDR3: TGTGCCAGCAGTAGTGGACAGGGCCTACACTATGGCTACACCTTC.